The subject of this entry is one T cell receptor (beta chain). Antigen specificity is unknown. The data stem from a study of T-cell reconstitution after alpha-beta-depleted transplantation in children. General study findings and limits: Reportedly, roughly two months post-transplant, alpha-beta T cells arose from several hundred expanded graft clones.

V was shortened by 6 bases and J by 1 base, with 15 bases between the two germline ends. The CDR3 is 15 amino acids. Germline assignment: CDR1 KGHSH and CDR2 LQKENI. TCRbeta library preparation incorporated unique molecular identifiers. TCRdb re-called the PCR reads with MiXCR, one entry per CDR3 protein. In the table there are about 980,000 distinct CDR3 sequences, around 30% of which are singletons. The TCR was taken from a boy in the first two years of life who had a stem cell transplant for SCID, so the T cells may come from the graft donor. Specimen: PBMCs, mostly from graft donor cells, collected 360 days after TCRalphabeta/CD19-depleted stem cell transplant. V and J are TRBV18 and TRBJ1-1; D possibly corresponds to TRBD1 (5 bases). CDR3 residues: CASSRRDRQNTEAFF. The CDR3 DNA follows: TGTGCCAGCTCTCGGCGGGACCGTCAGAACACTGAAGCTTTCTTT.